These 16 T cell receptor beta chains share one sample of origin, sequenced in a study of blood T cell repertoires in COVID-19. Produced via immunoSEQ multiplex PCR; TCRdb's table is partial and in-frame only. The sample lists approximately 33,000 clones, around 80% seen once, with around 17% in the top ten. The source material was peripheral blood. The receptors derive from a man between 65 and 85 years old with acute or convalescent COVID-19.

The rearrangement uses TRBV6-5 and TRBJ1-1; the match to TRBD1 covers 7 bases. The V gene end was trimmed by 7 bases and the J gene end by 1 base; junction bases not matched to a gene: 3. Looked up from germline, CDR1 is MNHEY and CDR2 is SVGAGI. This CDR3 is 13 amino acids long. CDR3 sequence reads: CASKGQSNTEAFF. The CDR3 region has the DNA TGTGCCAGCAAGGGACAGTCGAACACTGAAGCTTTCTTT.

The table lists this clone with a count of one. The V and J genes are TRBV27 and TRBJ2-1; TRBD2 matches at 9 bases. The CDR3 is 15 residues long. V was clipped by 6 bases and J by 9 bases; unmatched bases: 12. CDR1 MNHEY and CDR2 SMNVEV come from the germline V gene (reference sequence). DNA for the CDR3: TGTGCCAGCAGGGACGCGGGGGGGATAGGAACTGAGCAGTTCTTC. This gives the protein CASRDAGGIGTEQFF.

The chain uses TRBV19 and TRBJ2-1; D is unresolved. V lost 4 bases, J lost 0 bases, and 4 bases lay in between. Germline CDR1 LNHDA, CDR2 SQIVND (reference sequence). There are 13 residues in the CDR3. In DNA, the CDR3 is TGTGCCAGTAGTACTAGCTCCTACAATGAGCAGTTCTTC. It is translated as CASSTSSYNEQFF.

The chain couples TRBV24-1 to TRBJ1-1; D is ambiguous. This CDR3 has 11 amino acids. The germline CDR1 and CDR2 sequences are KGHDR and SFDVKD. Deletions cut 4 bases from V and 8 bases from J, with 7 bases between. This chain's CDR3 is CATSDRGEAFF. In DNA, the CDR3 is TGTGCCACCAGTGACCGAGGGGAAGCTTTCTTT.

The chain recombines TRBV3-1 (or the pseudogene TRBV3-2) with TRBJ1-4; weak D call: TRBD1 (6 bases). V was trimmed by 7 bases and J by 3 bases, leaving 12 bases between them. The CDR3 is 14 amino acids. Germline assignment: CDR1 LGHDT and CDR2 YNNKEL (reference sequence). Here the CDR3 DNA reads TGTGCCAGCACCCCGACAGGCCCTAATGAAAAACTGTTTTTT. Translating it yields CASTPTGPNEKLFF.

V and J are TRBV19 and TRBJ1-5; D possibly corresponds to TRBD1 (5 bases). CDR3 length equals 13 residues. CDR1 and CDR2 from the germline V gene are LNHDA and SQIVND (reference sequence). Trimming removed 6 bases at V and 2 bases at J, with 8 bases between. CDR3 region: CASRGTRNQPQHF. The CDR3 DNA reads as TGTGCCAGTAGAGGGACTCGCAATCAGCCCCAGCATTTT.

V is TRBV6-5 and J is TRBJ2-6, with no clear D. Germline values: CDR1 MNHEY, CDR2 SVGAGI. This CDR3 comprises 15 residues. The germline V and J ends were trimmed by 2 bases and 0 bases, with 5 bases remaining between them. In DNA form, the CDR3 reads TGTGCCAGCAGTTACGCGCACTCTGGGGCCAACGTCCTGACTTTC. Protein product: CASSYAHSGANVLTF.

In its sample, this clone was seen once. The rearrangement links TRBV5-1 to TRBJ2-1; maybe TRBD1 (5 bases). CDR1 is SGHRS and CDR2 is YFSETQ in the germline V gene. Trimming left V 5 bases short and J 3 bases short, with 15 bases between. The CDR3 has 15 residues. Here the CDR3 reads CASRLNNRHYNEQFF. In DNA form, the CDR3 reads TGCGCCAGCAGGTTGAATAACAGGCACTACAATGAGCAGTTCTTC. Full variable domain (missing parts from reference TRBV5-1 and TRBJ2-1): KAGVTQTPRYLIKTRGQQVTLSCSPISGHRSVSWYQQTPGQGLQFLFEYFSETQRNKGNFPGRFSGRQFSNSRSEMNVSTLELGDSALYLCASRLNNRHYNEQFFGPGTRLTVL.

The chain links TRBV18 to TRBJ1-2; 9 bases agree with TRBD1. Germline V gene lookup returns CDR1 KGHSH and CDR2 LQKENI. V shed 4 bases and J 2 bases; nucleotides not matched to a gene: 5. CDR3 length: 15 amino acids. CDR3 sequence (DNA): TGTGCCAGCTCACAACCGGGACAGGGAAACTATGGCTACACCTTC. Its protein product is CASSQPGQGNYGYTF.

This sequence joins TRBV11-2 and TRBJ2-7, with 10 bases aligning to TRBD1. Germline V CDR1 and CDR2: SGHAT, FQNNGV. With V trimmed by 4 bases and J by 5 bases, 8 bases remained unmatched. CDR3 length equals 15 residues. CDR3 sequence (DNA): TGTGCCAGCAGCTCCGACCGGGACAGGGGCGACGAGCAGTACTTC. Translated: CASSSDRDRGDEQYF.

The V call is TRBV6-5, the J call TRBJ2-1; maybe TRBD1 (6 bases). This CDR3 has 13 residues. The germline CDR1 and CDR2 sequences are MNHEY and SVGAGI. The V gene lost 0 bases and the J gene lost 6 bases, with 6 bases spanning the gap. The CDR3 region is CASSYSRGNEQFF. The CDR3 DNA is TGTGCCAGCAGTTACTCCAGGGGCAATGAGCAGTTCTTC.

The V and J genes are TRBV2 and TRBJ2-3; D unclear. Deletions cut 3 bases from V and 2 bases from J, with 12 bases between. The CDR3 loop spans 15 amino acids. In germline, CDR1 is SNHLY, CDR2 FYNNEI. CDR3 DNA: TGTGCCAGCAGTGAGGCAGACTTACCCACAGATACGCAGTATTTT. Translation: CASSEADLPTDTQYF.

The CDR3 region has the DNA TGTGCCAGCAGCTTAGGCGGACCGGAGGGCGGATCACCCCTCCACTTT. It translates to CASSLGGPEGGSPLHF. This chain joins TRBV7-9 and TRBJ1-6; D ambiguous. The V gene lost 1 base and the J gene lost 10 bases, with 17 bases spanning the gap. The CDR3 is made up of 16 amino acids. Germline V gives CDR1 SEHNR, CDR2 FQNEAQ (reference sequence). The variable domain in full, with the rest retrieved from reference TRBV7-9 and TRBJ1-6, is DTGVSQNPRHKITKRGQNVTFRCDPISEHNRLYWYRQTLGQGPEFLTYFQNEAQLEKSRLLSDRFSAERPKGSFSTLEIQRTEQGDSAMYLCASSLGGPEGGSPLHFGNGTRLTVT.

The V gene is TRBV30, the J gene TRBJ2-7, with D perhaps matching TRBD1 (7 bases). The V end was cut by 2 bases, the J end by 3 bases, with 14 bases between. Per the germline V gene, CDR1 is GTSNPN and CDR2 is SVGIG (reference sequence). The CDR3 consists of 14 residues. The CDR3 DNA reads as TGTGCCTGGAGTCTCCCAGGGGGGCGCTACGAGCAGTACTTC. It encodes CAWSLPGGRYEQYF.

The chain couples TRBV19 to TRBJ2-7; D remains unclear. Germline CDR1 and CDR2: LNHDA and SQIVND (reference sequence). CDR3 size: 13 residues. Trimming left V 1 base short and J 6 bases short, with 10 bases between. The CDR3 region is CASSIVVTGEQYF. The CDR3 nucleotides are TGTGCCAGTAGTATAGTGGTGACGGGCGAGCAGTACTTC.

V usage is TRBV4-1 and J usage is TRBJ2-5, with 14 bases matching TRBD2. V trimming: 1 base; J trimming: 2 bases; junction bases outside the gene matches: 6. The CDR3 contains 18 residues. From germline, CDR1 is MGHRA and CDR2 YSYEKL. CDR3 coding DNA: TGCGCCAGCAGCCAAGGACTAGCGGGAGGGCCGGGGCAAGAGACCCAGTACTTC. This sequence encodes CASSQGLAGGPGQETQYF.